The present T cell receptor (beta chain) was sequenced within a study of T cells in Graves' hyperthyroidism and ophthalmopathy. Diagnoses used clinical symptoms, serum thyroxine and TRAb, thyroid ultrasound and orbital computed tomography. TCR beta CDR3 regions were amplified from RNA transcripts. The TCR CDR3 was amplified in a first-round RT-PCR using the HTBI primer set. One entry per CDR3 protein, called by TCRdb with MiXCR from the multiplex PCR reads. Here the sample spans 550,000 to 600,000 distinct CDR3 sequences, over 15% being singletons. This clonotype has more than one count but fewer than ten. The target antigen is unknown. Notes on the study in general: A model of 13 V-J features distinguished ophthalmopathy from stable hyperthyroidism. Model output signaled ophthalmopathy a median around 5.9 months ahead of onset.

The ends lost 1 base at V and 2 bases at J; junction bases unmatched: 7. CDR1 MGHRA and CDR2 YSYEKL come from the germline V gene. The CDR3 has 16 amino acids. Input material: blood. This receptor was identified in a woman aged 18-29 years with Graves' hyperthyroidism. V usage is TRBV4-1 and J usage is TRBJ2-7; 8 bases fit TRBD1. The CDR3 protein is CASSQVFAGGTYEQYF. As DNA, the CDR3 is TGCGCCAGCAGCCAAGTTTTTGCAGGGGGCACCTACGAGCAGTACTTC.